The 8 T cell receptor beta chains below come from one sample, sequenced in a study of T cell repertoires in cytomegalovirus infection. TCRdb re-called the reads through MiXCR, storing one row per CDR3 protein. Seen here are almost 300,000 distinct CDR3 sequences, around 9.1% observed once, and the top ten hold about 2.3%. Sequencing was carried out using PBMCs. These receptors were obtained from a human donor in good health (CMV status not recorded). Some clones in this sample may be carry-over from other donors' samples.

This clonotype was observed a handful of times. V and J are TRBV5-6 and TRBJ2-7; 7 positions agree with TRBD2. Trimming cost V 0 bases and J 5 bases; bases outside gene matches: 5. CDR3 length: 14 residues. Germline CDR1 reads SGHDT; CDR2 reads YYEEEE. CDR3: CASSLARRGNEQYF. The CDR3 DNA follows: TGTGCCAGCAGCTTGGCAAGGCGGGGGAACGAGCAGTACTTC.

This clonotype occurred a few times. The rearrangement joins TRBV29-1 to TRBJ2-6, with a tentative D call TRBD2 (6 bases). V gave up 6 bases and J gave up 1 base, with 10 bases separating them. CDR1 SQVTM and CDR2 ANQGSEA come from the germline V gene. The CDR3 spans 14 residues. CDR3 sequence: CSVRGRSGANVLTF. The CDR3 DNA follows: TGCAGCGTCCGAGGGAGGTCTGGGGCCAACGTCCTGACTTTC.

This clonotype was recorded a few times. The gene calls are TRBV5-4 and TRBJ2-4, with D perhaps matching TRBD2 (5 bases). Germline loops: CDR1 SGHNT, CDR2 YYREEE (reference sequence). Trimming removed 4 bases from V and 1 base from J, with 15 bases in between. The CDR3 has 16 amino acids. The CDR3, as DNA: TGTGCCAGCAGCCCGGAGGTGGACGCGGCCAAAAACATTCAGTACTTC. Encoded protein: CASSPEVDAAKNIQYF.

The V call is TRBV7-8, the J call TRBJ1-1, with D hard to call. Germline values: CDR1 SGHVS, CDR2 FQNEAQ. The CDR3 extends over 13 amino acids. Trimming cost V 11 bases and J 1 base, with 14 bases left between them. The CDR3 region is CASMRKGNTEAFF. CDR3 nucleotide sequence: TGTGCCTCCATGCGGAAGGGGAACACTGAAGCTTTCTTT. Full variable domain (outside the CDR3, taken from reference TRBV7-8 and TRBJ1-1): GAGVSQSPRYKVAKRGQDVALRCDPISGHVSLFWYQQALGQGPEFLTYFQNEAQLDKSGLPSDRFFAERPEGSVSTLKIQRTQQEDSAVYLCASMRKGNTEAFFGQGTRLTVV.

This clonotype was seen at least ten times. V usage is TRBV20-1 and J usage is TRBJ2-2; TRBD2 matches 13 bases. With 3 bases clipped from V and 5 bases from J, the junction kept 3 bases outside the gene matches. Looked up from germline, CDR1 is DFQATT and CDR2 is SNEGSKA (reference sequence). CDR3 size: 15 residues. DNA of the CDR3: TGCAGTGCTAGCTTGACTAGCGGGGGGACCGGGGAGCTGTTTTTT. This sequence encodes CSASLTSGGTGELFF.

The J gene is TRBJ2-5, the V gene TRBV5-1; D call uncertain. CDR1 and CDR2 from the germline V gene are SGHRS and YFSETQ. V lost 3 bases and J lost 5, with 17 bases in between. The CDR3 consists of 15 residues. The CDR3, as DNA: TGCGCCAGCAGCTGGGGAACCTTCTCCAGGGAGACCCAGTACTTC. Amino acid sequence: CASSWGTFSRETQYF.

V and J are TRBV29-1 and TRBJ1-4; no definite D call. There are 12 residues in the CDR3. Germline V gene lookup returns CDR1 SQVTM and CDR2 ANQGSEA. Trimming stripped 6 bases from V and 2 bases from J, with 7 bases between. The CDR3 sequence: CSVGETNEKLFF. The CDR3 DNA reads TGCAGCGTCGGGGAGACTAATGAAAAACTGTTTTTT.

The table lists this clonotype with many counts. CDR3 DNA: TGTGCCACCCCCAAGGGTCCGGGGGCCGAAGAGACCCAGTACTTC. Translation gives CATPKGPGAEETQYF. The rearrangement uses TRBV6-2 or TRBV6-3 and TRBJ2-5; D tentatively fits TRBD1 or TRBD2 (6 bases each). The CDR3 extends over 15 amino acids. CDR1 is MNHEY and CDR2 is SVGEGT in the germline V gene. Trimming took 10 bases from V and 3 from J, leaving 21 bases between them.